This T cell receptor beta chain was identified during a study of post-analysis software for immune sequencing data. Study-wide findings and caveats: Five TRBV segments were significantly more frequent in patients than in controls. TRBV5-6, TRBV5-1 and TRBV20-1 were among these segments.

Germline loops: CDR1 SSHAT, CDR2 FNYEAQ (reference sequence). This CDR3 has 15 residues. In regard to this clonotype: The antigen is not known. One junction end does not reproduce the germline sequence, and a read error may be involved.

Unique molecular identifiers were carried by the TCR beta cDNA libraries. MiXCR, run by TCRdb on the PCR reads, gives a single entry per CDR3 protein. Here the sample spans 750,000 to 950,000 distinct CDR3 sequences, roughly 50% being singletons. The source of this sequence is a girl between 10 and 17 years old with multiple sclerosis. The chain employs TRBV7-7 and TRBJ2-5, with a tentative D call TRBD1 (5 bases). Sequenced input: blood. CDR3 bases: TGTGCTAGCAGCTTATCGCCGACAGCCCAAGAGACCCAGTACTTC. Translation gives CASSLSPTAQETQYF. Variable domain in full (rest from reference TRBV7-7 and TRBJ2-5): GAGVSQSPRYKVTKRGQDVTLRCDPISSHATLYWYQQALGQGPEFLTYFNYEAQPDKSGLPSDRFSAERPEGSISTLTIQRTEQRDSAMYRCASSLSPTAQETQYFGPGTRLLVL.